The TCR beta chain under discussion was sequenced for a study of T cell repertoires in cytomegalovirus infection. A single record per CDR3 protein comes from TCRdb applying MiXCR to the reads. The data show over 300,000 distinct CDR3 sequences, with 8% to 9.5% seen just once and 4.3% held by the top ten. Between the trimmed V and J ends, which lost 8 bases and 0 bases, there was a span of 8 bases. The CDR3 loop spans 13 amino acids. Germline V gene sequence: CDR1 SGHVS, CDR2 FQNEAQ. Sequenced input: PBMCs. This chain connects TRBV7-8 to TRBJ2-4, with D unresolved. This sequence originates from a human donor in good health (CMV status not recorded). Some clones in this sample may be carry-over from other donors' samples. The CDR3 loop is CASGAAAKNIQYF. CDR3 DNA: TGTGCCAGCGGTGCAGCAGCCAAAAACATTCAGTACTTC.